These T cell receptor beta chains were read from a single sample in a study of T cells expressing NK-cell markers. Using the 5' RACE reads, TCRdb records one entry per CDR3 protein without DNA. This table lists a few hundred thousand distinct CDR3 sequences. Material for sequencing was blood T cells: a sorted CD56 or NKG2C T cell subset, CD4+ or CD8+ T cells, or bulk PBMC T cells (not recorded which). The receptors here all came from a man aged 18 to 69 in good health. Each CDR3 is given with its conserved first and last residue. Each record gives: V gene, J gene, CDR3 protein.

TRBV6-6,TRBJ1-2,CASRNGTTGGYTF
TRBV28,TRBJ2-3,CASSSNNPWASDTDTQYF
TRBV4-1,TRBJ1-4,CASSQPGQTGNEKLFF
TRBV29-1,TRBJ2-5,CSVPDFQETQYF
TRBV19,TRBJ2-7,CASSAGRVPYEQYF
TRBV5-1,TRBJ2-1,CASSGGSYNEQFF
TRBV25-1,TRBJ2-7,CASSGPLSRHEQYF
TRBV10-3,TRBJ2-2,CAISGRGLGTGELFF
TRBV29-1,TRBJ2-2,CSAMTAVGELFF
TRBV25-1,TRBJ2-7,CASSPPGRPEQYF
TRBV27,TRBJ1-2,CASSLRGGSSRLYGYTF
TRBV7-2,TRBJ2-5,CASSQGTSGGEGTQYF
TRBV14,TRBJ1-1,CASSLPGMVRVNTEAFF
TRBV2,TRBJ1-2,CASSEVMWYGYTF
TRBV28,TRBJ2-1,CASSFLAGNRNEQFF
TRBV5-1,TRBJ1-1,CASSLYRDSQRAEAFF
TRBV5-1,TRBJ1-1,CASSPNRVTEAFF
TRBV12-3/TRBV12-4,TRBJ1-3,CASSLPRDRGSRNTIYF
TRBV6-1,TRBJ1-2,CASSATGKIRRYGYTF
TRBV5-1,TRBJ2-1,CASSFPRTSGGHPSSYNEQFF
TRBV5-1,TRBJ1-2,CASSTGQGTSRYTF
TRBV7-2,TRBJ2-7,CASTPGLGNYEQYF
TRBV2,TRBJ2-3,CASSTRAGGLTDTQYF
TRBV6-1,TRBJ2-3,CASCTSGDTDTQYF
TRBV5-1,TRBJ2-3,CASTRVGQGLTDTQYF
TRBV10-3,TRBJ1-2,CAITQRENYGYTF
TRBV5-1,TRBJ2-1,CASSLIAGGQPYNEQFF
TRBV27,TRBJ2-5,CASSPRLPSRETQYF
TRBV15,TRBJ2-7,CATSRDPPGTSSEQYF
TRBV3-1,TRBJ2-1,CASSQKDSRYNEQFF
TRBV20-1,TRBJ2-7,CSARVAKRGGLSYEQYF
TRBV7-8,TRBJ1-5,CASSGTQYSNQPQHF
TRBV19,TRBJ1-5,CASRPKEGDNQPQHF
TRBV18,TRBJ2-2,CASSPPRLAGTGELFF
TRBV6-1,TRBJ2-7,CASNLSGGLGEQYF
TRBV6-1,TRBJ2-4,CASIQGGTGENIQYF
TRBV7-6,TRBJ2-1,CASSLQGASGIEQFF
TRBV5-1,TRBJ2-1,CASSLAERATDNEQFF
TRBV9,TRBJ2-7,CASSAYKGGVPYEQYF
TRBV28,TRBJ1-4,CAIQPGQGYEKLFF
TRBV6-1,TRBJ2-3,CASGLAISTDTQYF
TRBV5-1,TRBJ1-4,CASSLGVAGGKLFF
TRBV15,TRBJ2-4,CATSAPGQGNFIQYF
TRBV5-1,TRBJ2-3,CASSNSGTSVLHF
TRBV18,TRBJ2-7,CASSPRARWTGGNYEQYF
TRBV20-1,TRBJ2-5,CSARVNGTLVRRTQYF
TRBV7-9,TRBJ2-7,CASSRDRGRRGSYEQYF